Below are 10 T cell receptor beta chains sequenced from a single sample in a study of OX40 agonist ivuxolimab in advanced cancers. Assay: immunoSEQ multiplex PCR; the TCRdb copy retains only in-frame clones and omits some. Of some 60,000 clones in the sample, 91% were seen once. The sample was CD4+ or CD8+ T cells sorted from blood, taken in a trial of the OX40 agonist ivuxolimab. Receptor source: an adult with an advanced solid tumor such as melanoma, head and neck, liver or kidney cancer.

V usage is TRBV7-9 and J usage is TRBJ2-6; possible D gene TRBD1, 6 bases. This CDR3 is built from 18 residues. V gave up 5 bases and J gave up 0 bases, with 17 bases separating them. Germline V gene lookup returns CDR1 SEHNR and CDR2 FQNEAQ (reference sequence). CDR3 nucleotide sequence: TGTGCCAGCAGCCCCTTGACAGGTTCAGACTCTGGGGCCAACGTCCTGACTTTC. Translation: CASSPLTGSDSGANVLTF.

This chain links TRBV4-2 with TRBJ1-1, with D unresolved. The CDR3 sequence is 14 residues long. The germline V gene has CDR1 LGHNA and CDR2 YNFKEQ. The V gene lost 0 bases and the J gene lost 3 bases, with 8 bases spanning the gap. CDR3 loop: CASSQDTEYTEAFF. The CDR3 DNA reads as TGTGCCAGCAGCCAAGATACAGAGTACACTGAAGCTTTCTTT.

The CDR3 loop is CASSVGAGVAYEQYF. The DNA of the CDR3 is TGTGCCAGCAGCGTAGGGGCAGGGGTGGCCTACGAGCAGTACTTC. The chain couples TRBV9 to TRBJ2-7, with D tentatively TRBD1 (6 bases). The CDR3 contains 15 residues. Trimming cost V 0 bases and J 2 bases, with 12 bases left between them. Germline CDR1 reads SGDLS; CDR2 reads YYNGEE.

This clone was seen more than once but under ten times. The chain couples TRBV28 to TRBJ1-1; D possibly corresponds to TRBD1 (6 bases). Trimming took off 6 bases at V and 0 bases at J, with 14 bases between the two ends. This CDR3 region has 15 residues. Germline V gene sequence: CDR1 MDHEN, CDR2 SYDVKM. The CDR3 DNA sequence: TGTGCCAGCAGCGATTGGACAGTCATGAACACTGAAGCTTTCTTT. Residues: CASSDWTVMNTEAFF.

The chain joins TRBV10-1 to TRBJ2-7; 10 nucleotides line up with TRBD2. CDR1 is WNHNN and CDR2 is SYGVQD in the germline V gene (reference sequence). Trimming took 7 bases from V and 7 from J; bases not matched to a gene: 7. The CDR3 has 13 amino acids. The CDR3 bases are TGCGCCAGCACCGGGACTAGCGAGGGTGAGCAGTACTTC. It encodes CASTGTSEGEQYF.

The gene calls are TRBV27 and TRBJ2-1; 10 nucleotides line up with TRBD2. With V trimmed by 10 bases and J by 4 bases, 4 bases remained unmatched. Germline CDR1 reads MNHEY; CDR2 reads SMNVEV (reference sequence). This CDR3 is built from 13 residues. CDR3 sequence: CATKLAGYNEQFF. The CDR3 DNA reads TGTGCCACCAAACTAGCGGGGTACAATGAGCAGTTCTTC.

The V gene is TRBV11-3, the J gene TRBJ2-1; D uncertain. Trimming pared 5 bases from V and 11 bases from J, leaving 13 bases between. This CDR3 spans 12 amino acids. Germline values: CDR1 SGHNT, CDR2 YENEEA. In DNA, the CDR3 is TGTGCCAGCAGCCCGACTTCAATGAAGCAGTTCTTC. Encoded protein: CASSPTSMKQFF. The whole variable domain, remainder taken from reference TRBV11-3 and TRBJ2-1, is EAGVVQSPRYKIIEKKQPVAFWCNPISGHNTLYWYLQNLGQGPELLIRYENEEAVDDSQLPKDRFSAERLKGVDSTLKIQPAELGDSAVYLCASSPTSMKQFFGPGTRLTVL.

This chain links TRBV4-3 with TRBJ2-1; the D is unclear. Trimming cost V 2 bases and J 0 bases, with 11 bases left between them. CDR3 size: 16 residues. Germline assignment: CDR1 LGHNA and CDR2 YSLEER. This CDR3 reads CASSQSQSSSYNEQFF. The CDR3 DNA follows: TGCGCCAGCAGCCAATCTCAATCGAGCTCCTACAATGAGCAGTTCTTC.

CDR3 DNA sequence: TGTGCCAGCAGCTTCGACAGGGGGGCTGAAGCTTTCTTT. Encoded protein: CASSFDRGAEAFF. The chain employs TRBV11-3 and TRBJ1-1, with 9 bases identical to TRBD1. The V gene's germline CDR1 is SGHNT and CDR2 YENEEA. The CDR3 contains 13 residues. Unmatched junction bases numbered 2, after V lost 3 bases and J lost 6 bases.

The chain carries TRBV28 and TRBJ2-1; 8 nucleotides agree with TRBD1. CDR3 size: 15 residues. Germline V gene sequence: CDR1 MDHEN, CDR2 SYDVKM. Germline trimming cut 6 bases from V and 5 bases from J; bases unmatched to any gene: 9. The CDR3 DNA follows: TGTGCCAGCAGCGAACGGACAGGGCTGCACAATGAGCAGTTCTTC. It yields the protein CASSERTGLHNEQFF.